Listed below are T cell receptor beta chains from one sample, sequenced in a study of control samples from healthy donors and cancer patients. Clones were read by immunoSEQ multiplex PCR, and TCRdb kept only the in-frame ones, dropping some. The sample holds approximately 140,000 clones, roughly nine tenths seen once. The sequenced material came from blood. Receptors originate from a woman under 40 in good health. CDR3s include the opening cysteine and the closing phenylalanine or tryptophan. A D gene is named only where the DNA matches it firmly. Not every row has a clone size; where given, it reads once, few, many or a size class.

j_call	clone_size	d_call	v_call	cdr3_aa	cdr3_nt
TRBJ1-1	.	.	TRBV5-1	CASSSGLNTEAFF	TGCGCCAGCAGCTCGGGATTAAACACTGAAGCTTTCTTT
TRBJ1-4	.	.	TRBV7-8	CASSLGWSNEKLFF	TGTGCCAGCAGCTTAGGATGGAGTAATGAAAAACTGTTTTTT
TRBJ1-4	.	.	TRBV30	CAWMRDSGKLFF	TGTGCCTGGATGCGGGATTCGGGAAAACTGTTTTTT
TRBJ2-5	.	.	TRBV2	CASERDYQETQYF	TGTGCCAGCGAGAGGGACTACCAAGAGACCCAGTACTTC
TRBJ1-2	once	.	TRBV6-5	CASKDPDLYGYTF	TGTGCCAGCAAAGATCCGGACCTCTATGGCTACACCTTC
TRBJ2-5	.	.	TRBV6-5	CASSYPGLTAQYF	TGTGCCAGCAGTTACCCGGGACTCACGGCCCAGTACTTC
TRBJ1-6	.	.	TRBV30	CAWSVRGRDSPLHF	TGTGCCTGGAGTGTAAGGGGAAGGGATTCACCCCTCCACTTT
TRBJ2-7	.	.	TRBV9	CASSPTRGGEQYF	TGTGCCAGCAGCCCCACGAGGGGTGGCGAGCAGTACTTC
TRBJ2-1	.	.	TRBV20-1	CSASNPSTRDEVGFF	TGCAGTGCTAGTAACCCTTCGACTAGGGACGAGGTCGGGTTCTTC
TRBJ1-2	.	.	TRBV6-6	CASSPQGQTVRSYGYTF	TGTGCCAGCAGTCCACAAGGACAGACAGTAAGATCCTATGGCTACACCTTC
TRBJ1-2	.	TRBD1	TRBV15	CATSDRGIYGYTF	TGTGCCACCAGCGACAGGGGTATCTATGGCTACACCTTC
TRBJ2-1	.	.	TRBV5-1	CASSLANNEQFF	TGCGCCAGCAGCTTGGCCAACAATGAGCAGTTCTTC
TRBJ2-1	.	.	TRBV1	CTSSQGSPASILDEQFF	TGCACCAGCAGCCAAGGTTCGCCGGCGAGCATTCTCGATGAGCAGTTCTTC
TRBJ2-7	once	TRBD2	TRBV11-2	CASSFGTSGYEQYF	TGTGCCAGCAGCTTCGGGACTAGCGGCTACGAGCAGTACTTC
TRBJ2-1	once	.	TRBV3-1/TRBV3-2	CASSQGNEQFF	TGTGCCAGCAGCCAGGGTAATGAGCAGTTCTTC
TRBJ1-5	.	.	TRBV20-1	CSASEGGMGQPQHF	TGCAGTGCTAGTGAGGGAGGGATGGGTCAGCCCCAGCATTTT
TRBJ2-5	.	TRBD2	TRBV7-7	CASSPSGSGETQYF	TGTGCTAGCAGCCCTAGCGGGAGTGGGGAGACCCAGTACTTC
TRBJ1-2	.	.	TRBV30	CAWSVSGEGGYTF	TGTGCCTGGAGTGTTTCAGGGGAGGGAGGCTACACCTTC
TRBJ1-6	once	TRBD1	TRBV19	CASTQGGLHSPLHF	TGTGCCAGTACCCAAGGGGGCCTCCATTCACCCCTCCACTTT
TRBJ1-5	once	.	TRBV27	CASSLSVLSNQPQHF	TGTGCCAGCAGTTTATCGGTGTTGAGCAATCAGCCCCAGCATTTT
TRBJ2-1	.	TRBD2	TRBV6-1	CASSARGAGVNNEQFF	TGTGCCAGCAGTGCCCGGGGAGCGGGGGTGAACAATGAGCAGTTCTTC
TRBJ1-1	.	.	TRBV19	CASSIRGGDTEAFF	TGTGCCAGTAGTATCCGAGGTGGTGACACTGAAGCTTTCTTT
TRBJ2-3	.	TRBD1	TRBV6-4	CASSEVPGGPTDTQYF	TGTGCCAGCAGTGAAGTCCCAGGGGGCCCCACAGATACGCAGTATTTT
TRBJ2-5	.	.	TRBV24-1	CATSGLHQETQYF	TGTGCCACCAGTGGCCTCCATCAAGAGACCCAGTACTTC
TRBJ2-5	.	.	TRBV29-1	CSVDRTQETQYF	TGCAGCGTTGACAGGACCCAAGAGACCCAGTACTTC
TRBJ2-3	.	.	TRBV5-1	CASSQTSTSTDTQYF	TGCGCCAGCAGCCAAACTAGCACAAGCACAGATACGCAGTATTTT
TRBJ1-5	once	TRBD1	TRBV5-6	CASSSTGGQPQHF	TGTGCCAGCAGCTCGACAGGGGGTCAGCCCCAGCATTTT
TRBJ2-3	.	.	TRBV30	CAWSGNGNTQYF	TGTGCCTGGAGTGGGAATGGGAATACGCAGTATTTT
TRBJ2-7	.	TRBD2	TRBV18	CASSPSREGPYEQYF	TGTGCCAGCTCACCATCGCGGGAGGGCCCTTACGAGCAGTACTTC
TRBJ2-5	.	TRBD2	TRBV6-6	CASKKVAGGVTQYF	TGTGCCAGCAAAAAGGTCGCGGGAGGAGTGACCCAGTACTTC
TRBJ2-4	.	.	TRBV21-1	CAIIGLAVHIQYF	TGTGCCATAATAGGACTAGCGGTACACATTCAGTACTTC